This T cell receptor (beta chain) derives from a study of blood T cell repertoires in COVID-19. Profiled with immunoSEQ multiplex PCR; TCRdb holds only in-frame clones, not every one. The sample carries about 180,000 clones, around 87% recorded once. Trimming took 6 bases from V and 7 from J, leaving 18 bases between them. Germline V gives CDR1 MDHEN, CDR2 SYDVKM. This CDR3 contains 15 residues. The clonotype originates from a woman in her twenties or thirties with active or convalescent COVID-19. The chain links TRBV28 to TRBJ1-4; D call uncertain. Sequenced: peripheral blood. CDR3 coding DNA: TGTGCCAGCAGCCCCTCGACCCAGGCAGGTGAAAAACTGTTTTTT. It encodes CASSPSTQAGEKLFF.